This T cell receptor beta chain was recorded in a study of response to subunit inactivated influenza vaccine. Study results and limitations: The study's authors posited that every seasonal influenza vaccination enlists few new T cells.

The CDR3 is 17 amino acids. Germline CDR1 and CDR2: SEHNR and FQNEAQ (reference sequence). Germline trimming cut 5 bases from V and 4 bases from J; bases unmatched to any gene: 8. TCRdb re-analysed the RT-PCR reads in MiXCR, keeping a single row per CDR3 protein. This table holds hundreds of thousands of distinct CDR3 sequences, 7.6% found once. As for this clonotype: Its specificity is not known.

This sequence joins TRBV7-9 and TRBJ2-1; 13 positions match TRBD2. This clonotype was obtained from a man between 50 and 75 years old who received an inactivated influenza vaccine. The starting material was PBMCs from blood, obtained less than 30 months after vaccination. The DNA of the CDR3 is TGTGCCAGCAGCCCGGGACTAGCGGGGAGGAATTACAATGAGCAGTTCTTC. Amino acids: CASSPGLAGRNYNEQFF.